This T cell receptor beta chain was found in a study of blood T cell repertoires in COVID-19. At the level of the study: Sources were T cells, B-cell-depleted T cells, or PBMCs; the material itself was cDNA or gDNA.

Assay used: immunoSEQ multiplex PCR; TCRdb lists only in-frame clones, some missing. The sample yields over 40,000 clones, roughly 86% seen once. Germline CDR1 and CDR2: MDHEN and SYDVKM. The CDR3 extends over 15 amino acids. After removal of 8 bases from V and 3 bases from J, the junction contained 10 bases not matched to a gene. The clonotype comes from a man of 80 years or more with active COVID-19. The sequenced sample consisted of peripheral blood. The chain carries TRBV28 and TRBJ2-1; 7 positions agree with TRBD2. CDR3 bases: TGTGCCAGCCGAATCCGCGGACTAGGCTACAATGAGCAGTTCTTC. It codes for CASRIRGLGYNEQFF.